This TCR beta chain was found in a study of cytomegalovirus exposure and HLA in healthy donors (dated by TCRdb to 2016 to 2017). With regard to the full study: An earlier analysis of some 600 of the donors reported approximately 300 Gb of sequence data and 117 million unique TCR beta sequences obtained from approximately 180 million T cells. HLA typing covered class I and class II loci at four-digit resolution. In an earlier analysis of around 540 of the donors, high-throughput TCR beta sequencing was used to judge whether each TCR beta V gene segment behaved as functional or pseudogenic. The study profiled the T cell repertoires of 500 to 800 subjects by immunosequencing and related them to cytomegalovirus serostatus. Among a few hundred genotyped donors of the cohort, an average of approximately 250,000 unique TCR beta nucleotide sequences were sequenced per donor, approximately 20% of them non-productive. All discovery cohort repertoires had been generated using a single sequencing platform. In addition to the first cohort of 666 subjects, a separate validation cohort of over 90 different subjects was used. The number of donors typed differed by locus, with 629-630 for A, B, C, DRB1 and DQB1, around 500 for DQA1, over 600 for DPA1, and roughly 450 for DPB1. The genetic ancestry cluster associated with self-reported Caucasian donors included about 84% of the roughly 400 genotyped donors. About 280 gigabases of sequencing data and 70 million to 100 million unique TCR sequences made up an early release that covered roughly 670 HLA-typed donors. A later genetic analysis used genome-wide SNP genotypes for about 60% of the 666 donors, treating that subset as a discovery cohort. Donor age, sex, ethnicity and CMV serostatus were collected together with the repertoire data. Four to six DR-DQ haplotypes were handled as single units for association and clustering, since linkage in the cohort was strong. A later analysis re-examined previously published TCR beta repertoires from hundreds of donors and added high-resolution HLA genotyping to investigate patterns of TCR occurrence. Rather than using new phenotypic data, the later analysis identified candidate immune exposures from TCR beta sequences and from how often those sequences occurred across donors. The aim of the study was to test whether cataloging public T cell receptors could identify signatures of past pathogen exposure. To predict cytomegalovirus infection status, the study brought together high-throughput TCR immunosequencing, statistical association of individual TCRs with disease status, and machine learning.

V lost 8 bases and J lost 7 bases, and the count of bases not matched to a germline gene is 11. The CDR3, cysteine through phenylalanine, is 13 amino acids long. The sequence is cut down to CDR3 DNA, 39 bases in frame from base 1. CDR1 is given as MNHEY and CDR2 as SMNVEV, both from the germline V gene (reference sequence). The library relied on the immunoSEQ multiplex PCR assay. The multiplex PCR relied on a mix of 60 forward primers for TCR Vbeta segments and 13 reverse primers for TCR Jbeta segments. The CDR3 region of rearranged TCR beta genes was amplified from genomic DNA by a multiplex PCR assay. The amplified TCR beta libraries were sequenced on the Illumina HiSeq System as 87-base-pair reads. Per the original workflow: Across the 640 or so repertoires, a later analysis counted around 80 million unique TCR beta chains, around 11 million of which were shared by at least two donors. A nearest-neighbor algorithm error-corrected the raw reads and collapsed the reads into unique sequences, merging closely related sequences to remove PCR and sequencing errors. V, D and J gene segments were assigned by aligning CDR3 sequences to IMGT reference sequences. For a sequence to be retained, a match of at least six nucleotides to both a V gene segment and a J gene segment was required. A rearrangement was called productive if the CDR3 had no stop codons and remained in frame with V and J, and every other rearrangement was called non-productive. CDR3 was defined according to IMGT convention as the region running from the second conserved V-encoded cysteine to the conserved J-encoded phenylalanine. In an earlier analysis of 587 of the donors, sequences lacking an unambiguous match to a single V gene segment were excluded. An earlier analysis of several hundred of the donors called V segments functional above 56.7% productive rearrangements and segregating when the between-donor standard deviation exceeded 5%. A statistical classification framework was built to diagnose cytomegalovirus status from the catalog of TCR beta chain sequences. V and J gene assignment, in a later analysis, came from comparing TCR nucleotide sequences with IMGT/GENE-DB human TR gene sequences. In a later analysis, CDR3 sequences and most-parsimonious VDJ recombination scenarios were assigned using the TCRdist pipeline. In a later analysis, every TCR beta chain was defined by the combination of its CDR3 amino acid sequence and its V-gene family, and reads without a unique V-gene family were dropped. As a way to deal with suspected cross-contamination and a sequencing artifact, a later analysis dropped 450 to 700 nucleotide sequences that were highly shared and had low generation probability. For each public chain, a later analysis derived a clonal expansion index from normalized ranks of inferred template counts within each repertoire. In a later analysis, generation probabilities were computed using a VDJ recombination model fitted to out-of-frame rearrangements, and the results were checked against IGoR. Hypergeometric tests were used in a later analysis to score TCR-TCR, TCR-HLA and TCR-CMV co-occurrence, with a repertoire-size bias correction applied to the TCR pairs. To estimate false discovery rates, a later analysis permuted the HLA or CMV assignments 20 times. In a later analysis, co-occurring TCRs were grouped using DBSCAN, and TCRdist sequence similarity was added for clustering within HLA-allele-positive subsets. For co-occurrence clustering, repertoires with fewer than 30,000 or more than 120,000 public chains were excluded, along with 4 to 6 repertoires with anomalous nucleotide sharing. The source is immuneACCESS, and TCRdb retained only in-frame sequences with V and J called. Part of the clones is not carried over; for the studies checked, unresolved V genes explain less than half of this, and the remainder is unexplained. That table is the source of V, J and clone size, and D and trimming were worked out from the DNA. Here the sample has about 170,000 clones; around 76% occur a single time. Roughly 1.9% of the sample comes from the top ten.

This clone appeared a few times. Which antigen it targets is not known. Base qualities are missing; no much larger clone stands one base away. Beyond this particular receptor, the publication reports: The authors suggested that the approach could potentially be generalized to other disease states and immunological phenotypes. A further reported finding was that TCR beta sequences accurately predicted the HLA-A and HLA-B alleles for most subjects in the first cohort. An association between a missense DCLRE1C variant and V-gene and J-gene trimming of TCR beta chains was found in a later genetic analysis and replicated in an independent cohort. For the cohort, immune exposure information was limited to CMV serostatus. Linkage disequilibrium might explain the correlated functional status among segregating V segments, but an unknown experimental factor could not be ruled out. In a later genetic analysis, fewer N-insertions in productive TCRs were reported among donors in an Asian-associated ancestry cluster than the roughly 700-donor mean. In the study, approximately 150 TCR beta chains were listed as associated with cytomegalovirus. In a later analysis, HLA-associated TCR beta chains were found to be more clonally expanded and to have lower generation probabilities than equally common non-associated chains. A few of the identified cytomegalovirus-associated TCR beta chains were confirmed in vitro to be specific for cytomegalovirus antigens. In this cohort, only TCR beta chains were sequenced, and detectable features were limited by the absence of alpha or paired-chain data. In an earlier analysis of around 500 of the donors, most TCR beta V segments appeared in productive rearrangements about 87% or about 30% of the time, broadly matching IMGT annotations. When HLA alleles, especially DR and DQ, strongly co-occurred, TCR associations were difficult to assign to individual alleles. According to a later analysis, TCR association rates differed among HLA loci, with DRB1 alleles showing the most associated TCRs and HLA-C alleles showing the fewest. In both the original and validation cohorts, the classifier was reported to diagnose cytomegalovirus status with high specificity and sensitivity. Sequencing depth was assumed to be roughly uniform across donors in the presence/absence analyses, though that assumption may not hold. Because the 87-base-pair reads could not distinguish some IMGT-functional V segments, including TRBV6-2 and TRBV6-3, those segments were excluded. Because counts were too low, some 17 rarely observed V segments, including chromosome 9 orphons, were excluded from the earlier analysis of several hundred of the donors. In a later analysis, several top co-occurrence clusters were reported to appear linked to parvovirus B19, influenza, CMV and Epstein-Barr virus. Specific HLA alleles were associated with 16,951 TCR beta sequences at a false discovery rate of 0.05 in a later analysis. While some public TCRs were present in many individuals, most TCR sequences turned up only very rarely across donors. HLA typing was unavailable for some donors at each locus, so association tests used only the typed subset. A later analysis found that most CMV-associated TCR beta chains appeared HLA-restricted, with HLA associations seemingly driven largely by CMV exposure. A cluster of highly shared sequence variants was judged likely to represent a technical artifact of the sequencing pipeline.

The cohort consisted of 600 or so healthy bone marrow donors. At the time of sampling, all cohort members were nominally healthy, though unrecorded immune exposures were likely present. The donor tested CMV seropositive and was one of the 289 seropositive cohort members. Each donor provided a peripheral blood sample, and peripheral blood mononuclear cells were used for TCR beta sequencing. Genomic DNA extraction from the blood cell samples was performed with the Qiagen DNeasy Blood Extraction Kit. The rearranged chain carries TRBV27 and TRBJ2-7; 7 of the junction bases match TRBD2. This receptor was obtained from a woman aged 25-40 years in good health and CMV-seropositive. Sequenced input: PBMCs. At the DNA level, the sequence is TGTGCCAGCGGCCTCACGGGGGGTTGGGAGCAGTACTTC. This encodes CASGLTGGWEQYF.